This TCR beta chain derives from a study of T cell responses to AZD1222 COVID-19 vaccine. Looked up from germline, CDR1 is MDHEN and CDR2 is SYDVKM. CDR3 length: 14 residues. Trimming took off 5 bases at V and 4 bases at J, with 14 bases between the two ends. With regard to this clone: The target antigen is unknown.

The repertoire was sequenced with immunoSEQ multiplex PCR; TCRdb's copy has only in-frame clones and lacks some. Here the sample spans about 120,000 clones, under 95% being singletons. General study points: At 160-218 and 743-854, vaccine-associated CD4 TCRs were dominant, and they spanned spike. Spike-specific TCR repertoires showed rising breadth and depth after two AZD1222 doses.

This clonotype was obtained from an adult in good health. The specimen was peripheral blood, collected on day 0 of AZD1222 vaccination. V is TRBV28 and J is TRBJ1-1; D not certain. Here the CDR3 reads CASSPRGMGTEAFF. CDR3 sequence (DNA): TGTGCCAGCAGTCCCCGAGGTATGGGCACTGAAGCTTTCTTT.